One sample yielded the 23 T cell receptor beta chains listed below, sequenced in a study of blood T cell repertoires in COVID-19. Libraries were prepared by immunoSEQ multiplex PCR; TCRdb keeps only in-frame clonotypes and omits some of them. There are about 65,000 clones in the sample; approximately 80% occur only once, and around 14% lies in the top ten. Sequencing was performed on peripheral blood. The source of these receptors is a man older than 75 with acute or convalescent COVID-19.

The genes are TRBV5-1 and TRBJ2-5, with a weak D call TRBD1 (6 bases). CDR3 length: 16 residues. Trimming took off 0 bases at V and 2 bases at J, with 14 bases between the two ends. Germline V lookup: CDR1 SGHRS, CDR2 YFSETQ. As DNA, the CDR3 is TGCGCCAGCAGCTTGGCCGGGACACCCGGACAAGAGACCCAGTACTTC. It translates to CASSLAGTPGQETQYF.

This clone has just a few counts. The V and J genes are TRBV2 and TRBJ2-6, with D perhaps matching TRBD2 (6 bases). Trimming took 6 bases from V and 4 from J, leaving 16 bases between them. This CDR3 comprises 16 residues. Per germline, CDR1 SNHLY and CDR2 FYNNEI. This CDR3 is CASSPDSGLGANVLTF. The CDR3 coding sequence is TGTGCCAGCAGCCCGGATTCGGGACTGGGGGCCAACGTCCTGACTTTC. The full variable domain, completed using reference TRBV2 and TRBJ2-6, is EPEVTQTPSHQVTQMGQEVILRCVPISNHLYFYWYRQILGQKVEFLVSFYNNEISEKSEIFDDQFSVERPDGSNFTLKIRSTKLEDSAMYFCASSPDSGLGANVLTFGAGSRLTVL.

This rearrangement joins TRBV9 to TRBJ2-2; TRBD2 is a possible D gene (5 bases). The CDR3 length is 16 residues. V was clipped by 2 bases and J by 6 bases, with 17 bases between them. CDR1 and CDR2 (germline): SGDLS, YYNGEE. The CDR3, as DNA: TGTGCCAGCAGCGTGGGCCCTAGTCCGCGGGCCGGGGAGCTGTTTTTT. Its protein is CASSVGPSPRAGELFF.

The chain has TRBV28 and TRBJ1-5, with a tentative D call TRBD1 (5 bases). V was clipped by 6 bases and J by 1 base, with 13 bases between them. The germline CDR1 and CDR2 sequences are MDHEN and SYDVKM. The CDR3 totals 15 residues. DNA for the CDR3: TGTGCCAGCAGCGCAACAGGTACAAGCAATCAGCCCCAGCATTTT. Protein sequence: CASSATGTSNQPQHF.

This chain connects TRBV5-1 to TRBJ2-2, with 8 bases identical to TRBD1. This CDR3 contains 17 residues. The germline CDR1 and CDR2 sequences are SGHRS and YFSETQ. J was trimmed by 3 bases and V by 2 bases; bases with no gene match: 9. CDR3 region: CASSFGAGGRYTGELFF. CDR3 DNA sequence: TGCGCCAGCAGCTTTGGGGCAGGGGGCCGGTACACCGGGGAGCTGTTTTTT.

V usage is TRBV3-1 (or the pseudogene TRBV3-2) and J usage is TRBJ2-6; 12 nucleotides align to TRBD1. The V gene's germline CDR1 is LGHDT and CDR2 YNNKEL (reference sequence). This CDR3 is built from 18 residues. The ends lost 1 base at V and 4 bases at J; junction bases unmatched: 5. The chain's CDR3 is CASSQVGQGARGANVLTF. In nucleotides, the CDR3 is TGTGCCAGCAGCCAAGTGGGACAGGGGGCGCGGGGGGCCAACGTCCTGACTTTC.

This clone showed up just once. The J gene is TRBJ1-6, the V gene TRBV18, with a tentative D call TRBD1 (6 bases). This CDR3 is 14 amino acids long. Trimming removed 3 bases at V and 7 bases at J, with 10 bases between. Per the germline V gene, CDR1 is KGHSH and CDR2 is LQKENI. The CDR3 region is CASSPQGSNSPLHF. The DNA for the CDR3 is TGTGCCAGCTCACCTCAGGGGAGCAATTCACCCCTCCACTTT.

The chain is built from TRBV5-1 and TRBJ2-7; D unclear. Trimming removed 0 bases from V and 5 bases from J, with 6 bases in between. The CDR3 has 12 residues. Germline V gives CDR1 SGHRS, CDR2 YFSETQ. The CDR3 loop reads CASSLAVDEQYF. The CDR3 region has the DNA TGCGCCAGCAGCTTGGCCGTCGACGAGCAGTACTTC.

This chain joins TRBV18 and TRBJ1-1; TRBD1 matches at 9 bases. The J segment lost 2 bases and the V segment lost 4 bases, leaving 2 bases of the junction unmatched. CDR3 size: 14 residues. Per germline, CDR1 KGHSH and CDR2 LQKENI. The CDR3 coding sequence is TGTGCCAGCTCACAGGGACAGGGTAACACTGAAGCTTTCTTT. This translates into CASSQGQGNTEAFF.

The chain combines TRBV7-2 with TRBJ1-1; D ambiguous. CDR3 length: 14 residues. Germline V CDR1 and CDR2: SGHTA, FQGNSA. V lost 8 bases and J 1 base, leaving 14 bases between the germline ends. DNA of the CDR3: TGTGCCAGCGTCATCGGGGTGGCGAACACTGAAGCTTTCTTT. This gives the protein CASVIGVANTEAFF.

The chain is built from TRBV6-5 and TRBJ2-7; D gene unclear. The V gene lost 1 base and the J gene lost 5 bases, with 3 bases spanning the gap. This CDR3 is built from 11 residues. Germline V gene data show CDR1 as MNHEY and CDR2 as SVGAGI. The CDR3 DNA is TGTGCCAGCAGTTACTTAAACGAGCAGTACTTC. Translation: CASSYLNEQYF.

The V call is TRBV19, the J call TRBJ2-3; 16 nucleotides agree with TRBD2. With 4 bases clipped from V and 4 bases from J, the junction kept 8 bases outside the gene matches. Germline assignment: CDR1 LNHDA and CDR2 SQIVND (reference sequence). This CDR3 has 18 amino acids. CDR3 region: CASSKQPGLAGGADTQYF. CDR3 DNA: TGTGCCAGTAGTAAACAGCCGGGACTAGCGGGGGGGGCAGATACGCAGTATTTT. The entire variable domain, with the rest obtained from reference TRBV19 and TRBJ2-3, is as follows: DGGITQSPKYLFRKEGQNVTLSCEQNLNHDAMYWYRQDPGQGLRLIYYSQIVNDFQKGDIAEGYSVSREKKESFPLTVTSAQKNPTAFYLCASSKQPGLAGGADTQYFGPGTRLTVL.

This clone was found once. This sequence joins TRBV18 and TRBJ2-3; 9 bases are a match to TRBD2. The CDR3 has 14 residues. Germline trimming cut 8 bases from V and 1 base from J; bases unmatched to any gene: 4. The germline V gene has CDR1 KGHSH and CDR2 LQKENI. The CDR3 coding sequence is TGTGCCAGCCGCCGGACTAGCGGCACAGATACGCAGTATTTT. Its protein is CASRRTSGTDTQYF.

This chain connects TRBV14 to TRBJ2-1, with TRBD2 matching over 7 bases. Germline CDR1 reads SGHDN; CDR2 reads FVKESK. V was clipped by 0 bases and J by 6 bases; unmatched bases: 5. This CDR3 is 15 amino acids long. The CDR3 here is CASSQDRGGFNEQFF. The CDR3, as DNA: TGTGCCAGCAGCCAAGATCGGGGAGGGTTCAATGAGCAGTTCTTC.

The chain employs TRBV5-1 and TRBJ2-3; 9 nucleotides agree with TRBD1. Germline-derived CDR1 and CDR2 are SGHRS and YFSETQ. Trimming at V came to 2 bases and at J to 10 bases, leaving 8 bases not matched to a gene. CDR3 size: 14 residues. For the CDR3, the DNA is TGCGCCAGCAGCTTCGCTCGGGGACAGGGCCCGCAGTATTTT. Its protein product is CASSFARGQGPQYF.

This clone has a single count. The chain has TRBV2 and TRBJ2-3; perhaps TRBD1 as D (5 bases). Germline lookup yields CDR1 SNHLY and CDR2 FYNNEI. The V end lost 6 bases, the J end lost 2 bases, and 21 bases lay between the germline ends. This CDR3 contains 17 residues. The CDR3 region is CASRNKEKDRHTDTQYF. The CDR3 DNA reads as TGTGCCAGCAGGAACAAGGAAAAAGACAGACACACAGATACGCAGTATTTT.

This chain links TRBV2 with TRBJ2-7, with D tentatively TRBD1 (6 bases). This CDR3 has 12 residues. V was cut by 4 bases and J by 11 bases, with 15 bases left in between. CDR1 is SNHLY and CDR2 is FYNNEI in the germline V gene. DNA for the CDR3: TGTGCCAGCAGTGTATATCAGGACAGCAAGTACTTC. The encoded protein is CASSVYQDSKYF.

The chain employs TRBV4-1 and TRBJ2-1; TRBD1 matches 9 bases. The CDR3 is made up of 19 amino acids. The trim removed 0 bases at V and 3 bases at J, leaving 12 bases unmatched. Per germline, CDR1 MGHRA and CDR2 YSYEKL. The CDR3 DNA reads TGCGCCAGCAGCCAAGATCCCTCTGGGACAGGGTCTAGCTACAATGAGCAGTTCTTC. Amino acids: CASSQDPSGTGSSYNEQFF.

The chain is built from TRBV6-5 and TRBJ2-5; 9 nucleotides line up with TRBD2. The germline V gene has CDR1 MNHEY and CDR2 SVGAGI. Trimming removed 8 bases from V and 3 bases from J; junction bases left unmatched: 7. This CDR3 contains 14 residues. CDR3 DNA sequence: TGTGCCAGCTTAAGCGGGACTAGCAAAGAGACCCAGTACTTC. Translating it yields CASLSGTSKETQYF.

Regarding this clone: A junction boundary mismatches the germline segment, possibly from a read error. The chain is built from TRBV3-1 (or the pseudogene TRBV3-2) and TRBJ2-5, with D tentatively TRBD1 (6 bases). Germline CDR1 and CDR2: LGHDT and YNNKEL (reference sequence). The CDR3 runs to 12 residues. CDR3 nucleotide sequence: TGTGCCAGCAGCCCTATGGACAGCAACCTGAACTTC. This codes for CASSPMDSNLNF.

This clone has only one observation. In DNA form, the CDR3 reads TGTGCCAGCAGTCCCGGACTAGCGGGGGGGAGCACAGATACGCAGTATTTT. Amino acid sequence: CASSPGLAGGSTDTQYF. This sequence joins TRBV7-3 and TRBJ2-3, with 15 bases lining up with TRBD2. V was pared by 6 bases and J by 0 bases, with 4 bases of the junction left unmatched. This CDR3 has 17 amino acids. Looked up from germline, CDR1 is SGHTA and CDR2 is FQGTGA.

V gene TRBV7-9 combines with J gene TRBJ2-6, with 7 nucleotides matching TRBD1. The trim removed 10 bases at V and 2 bases at J, leaving 8 bases unmatched. CDR3 size: 15 residues. CDR1 is SEHNR, CDR2 FQNEAQ, per germline (reference sequence). The CDR3 DNA reads as TGTGCCAACAACAGGGGTGGAACTGGGGCCAACGTCCTGACTTTC. Encoded protein: CANNRGGTGANVLTF.

The chain links TRBV5-1 to TRBJ2-3, with 13 positions matching TRBD2. After removal of 2 bases from V and 0 bases from J, the junction contained 3 bases not matched to a gene. Germline V gene sequence: CDR1 SGHRS, CDR2 YFSETQ. This CDR3 has 17 residues. CDR3 coding DNA: TGCGCCAGCAGCTTACGGACTAGCGGGGGAAGCACAGATACGCAGTATTTT. This encodes CASSLRTSGGSTDTQYF.